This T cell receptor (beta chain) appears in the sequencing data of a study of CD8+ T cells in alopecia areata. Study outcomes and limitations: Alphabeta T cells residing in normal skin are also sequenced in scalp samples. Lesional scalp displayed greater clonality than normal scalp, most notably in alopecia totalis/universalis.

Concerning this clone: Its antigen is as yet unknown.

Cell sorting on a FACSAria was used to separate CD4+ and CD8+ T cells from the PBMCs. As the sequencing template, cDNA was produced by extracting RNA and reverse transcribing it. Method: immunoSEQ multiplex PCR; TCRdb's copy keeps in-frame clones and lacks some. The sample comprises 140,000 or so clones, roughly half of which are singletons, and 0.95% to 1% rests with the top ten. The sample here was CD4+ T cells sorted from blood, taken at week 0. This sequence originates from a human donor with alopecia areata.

CDR3 in DNA: TGTGCCAGCAGTGATTATGGTCCCTACAATGAGCAGTTCTTC. As protein: CASSDYGPYNEQFF. This chain uses TRBV28 with TRBJ2-1; D is uncertain. This CDR3 contains 14 residues. Deletions cut 5 bases from V and 2 bases from J, with 10 bases between. Germline lookup yields CDR1 MDHEN and CDR2 SYDVKM.